These T cell receptor beta chains were read from a single sample in a study of beta chain features in type 1 diabetes. Sequenced by immunoSEQ multiplex PCR; TCRdb stores in-frame clones only, minus some. The sample lists roughly 330,000 clones; roughly 9.6% were seen once. Sequencing was performed on naive CD4+ T cells from blood. The receptors stem from a woman aged 25 to 39 in good health. CDR3s include the opening cysteine and the closing phenylalanine or tryptophan. D genes are given only for firm matches. Where a row states a size, it is once, few, many or the class of an expanded clone; other rows omit it.

clone size,D gene,V gene,J gene,CDR3 protein,CDR3 DNA
few,TRBD2,TRBV9,TRBJ2-3,CASSVGTSGSTDTQYF,TGTGCCAGCAGCGTCGGGACTAGCGGTAGCACAGATACGCAGTATTTT
NA,TRBD2,TRBV4-3,TRBJ2-7,CASSQRTSGSYEQYF,TGCGCCAGCAGCCAGCGGACTAGCGGGAGCTACGAGCAGTACTTC
few,NA,TRBV9,TRBJ1-5,CASSVGGLGQPQHF,TGTGCCAGCAGCGTAGGTGGGCTGGGTCAGCCCCAGCATTTT
few,TRBD2,TRBV7-2,TRBJ2-2,CASSPLGAGGNTGELFF,TGTGCCAGCAGCCCCCTGGGAGCGGGAGGTAACACCGGGGAGCTGTTTTTT
few,NA,TRBV6-1,TRBJ2-4,CASSEFKEGIQYF,TGTGCCAGCAGTGAATTTAAGGAGGGCATTCAGTACTTC
NA,NA,TRBV20-1,TRBJ2-5,CSAIVRETQYF,TGCAGTGCTATCGTGCGAGAGACCCAGTACTTC
NA,NA,TRBV5-1,TRBJ2-3,CASSLVPSTDTQYF,TGCGCCAGCAGCTTGGTTCCTTCCACAGATACGCAGTATTTT
few,NA,TRBV7-2,TRBJ2-3,CASSWGGPDTQYF,TGTGCCAGCAGCTGGGGAGGTCCCGATACGCAGTATTTT
few,TRBD2,TRBV6-1,TRBJ2-7,CASSKTSGTYEQYF,TGTGCCAGCAGTAAGACTAGCGGAACCTACGAGCAGTACTTC
NA,TRBD2,TRBV19,TRBJ2-1,CASRTAGVGNEQFF,TGTGCCAGCAGAACAGCGGGAGTTGGAAATGAGCAGTTCTTC
few,TRBD2,TRBV6-6,TRBJ2-7,CASSYDRTSPSEQYF,TGTGCCAGCAGTTACGATCGGACTAGCCCTAGCGAGCAGTACTTC
few,TRBD2,TRBV7-2,TRBJ2-3,CASRKTSGSTDTQYF,TGTGCCAGCAGAAAGACTAGCGGGAGCACAGATACGCAGTATTTT
NA,NA,TRBV4-2,TRBJ1-2,CASSQDRGNSLPYGYTF,TGTGCCAGCAGCCAAGATCGGGGGAATAGCTTACCCTATGGCTACACCTTC
few,NA,TRBV29-1,TRBJ2-5,CSGSTNTRETQYF,TGCAGCGGCTCGACCAATACCAGGGAGACCCAGTACTTC
few,TRBD1,TRBV25-1,TRBJ2-7,CASSDEATGAYEQYF,TGTGCCAGCAGTGATGAGGCGACAGGGGCCTACGAGCAGTACTTC
NA,TRBD2,TRBV7-2,TRBJ2-1,CASSPWTSNEQFF,TGTGCCAGCAGCCCCTGGACTAGCAATGAGCAGTTCTTC
few,NA,TRBV14,TRBJ2-1,CASSHLYRSSYNEQFF,TGTGCCAGCAGCCACCTGTACAGGAGCTCCTACAATGAGCAGTTCTTC
NA,TRBD1,TRBV28,TRBJ2-1,CATGQAYNEQFF,TGTGCCACAGGACAGGCTTACAATGAGCAGTTCTTC
NA,NA,TRBV7-2,TRBJ2-7,CASSQDWNSYEQYF,TGTGCCAGCAGCCAGGACTGGAACTCCTACGAGCAGTACTTC
few,TRBD1,TRBV29-1,TRBJ1-2,CSVELTEGASPYTF,TGCAGCGTTGAATTAACGGAGGGGGCATCCCCCTACACCTTC
few,TRBD2,TRBV27,TRBJ2-1,CASSLLGLAGGAEQFF,TGTGCCAGCAGCCTCCTGGGACTAGCGGGAGGGGCCGAGCAGTTCTTC
few,TRBD1,TRBV28,TRBJ1-2,CASSLQGGNSYGYTF,TGTGCCAGCAGTTTGCAAGGGGGCAATTCATATGGCTACACCTTC
NA,NA,TRBV4-3,TRBJ2-3,CASSHYRADTQYF,TGCGCCAGCAGCCATTACAGGGCAGATACGCAGTATTTT
NA,TRBD1,TRBV7-9,TRBJ1-5,CASSLGTGFQPQHF,TGTGCCAGCAGCCTCGGGACAGGGTTTCAGCCCCAGCATTTT
NA,TRBD2,TRBV6-5,TRBJ2-1,CASSWTSGSSNEQFF,TGTGCCAGCAGTTGGACTAGCGGGAGTAGCAATGAGCAGTTCTTC
few,NA,TRBV15,TRBJ2-7,CATSRVEVDEQYF,TGTGCCACCAGCAGAGTTGAGGTGGACGAGCAGTACTTC
NA,TRBD2,TRBV19,TRBJ2-1,CASSMPPRFGGRAIEQFF,TGTGCCAGTAGTATGCCCCCCCGTTTTGGCGGGAGGGCTATTGAGCAGTTCTTC
few,NA,TRBV4-2,TRBJ1-1,CASSQEERSEAFF,TGTGCCAGCAGCCAAGAGGAGAGGTCCGAAGCTTTCTTT
NA,TRBD1,TRBV5-3,TRBJ2-7,CARSYPRTGNYEQYF,TGTGCCAGAAGCTACCCACGGACAGGGAACTACGAGCAGTACTTC
few,NA,TRBV29-1,TRBJ2-3,CSVDWGGSDTQYF,TGCAGCGTTGATTGGGGGGGCTCAGATACGCAGTATTTT
NA,NA,TRBV20-1,TRBJ1-1,CSASRDTEAFF,TGCAGTGCTAGTCGTGACACTGAAGCTTTCTTT
few,NA,TRBV29-1,TRBJ1-3,CSVSTTISGNTIYF,TGCAGCGTTTCGACAACGATCTCTGGAAACACCATATATTTT
NA,NA,TRBV5-4,TRBJ2-5,CASSLVPSAKETQYF,TGTGCCAGCAGCTTGGTCCCTAGCGCAAAAGAGACCCAGTACTTC
few,TRBD2,TRBV7-3,TRBJ2-2,CASSRREAGELFF,TGTGCCAGCAGTCGACGGGAGGCCGGGGAGCTGTTTTTT
NA,NA,TRBV11-1,TRBJ2-1,CASSLGSNNEQFF,TGTGCCAGCAGCTTAGGGAGCAACAATGAGCAGTTCTTC
NA,TRBD2,TRBV9,TRBJ2-1,CASSSGLAVYNEQFF,TGTGCCAGCAGCTCGGGACTAGCGGTTTACAATGAGCAGTTCTTC
NA,TRBD1,TRBV6-5,TRBJ2-7,CASTADRGRDEQYF,TGTGCCAGCACCGCTGACAGGGGGAGAGACGAGCAGTACTTC
NA,TRBD2,TRBV11-3,TRBJ2-1,CASSLSGLSSYNEQFF,TGTGCCAGCAGCTTATCGGGACTAAGCTCCTACAATGAGCAGTTCTTC
few,TRBD2,TRBV7-2,TRBJ2-2,CASSAAGGTNTGELFF,TGTGCCAGCAGCGCAGCGGGAGGGACGAACACCGGGGAGCTGTTTTTT
NA,TRBD1,TRBV6-5,TRBJ1-2,CASRLFGQGGYGYTF,TGTGCCAGCAGGTTGTTCGGACAGGGGGGCTATGGCTACACCTTC
few,NA,TRBV27,TRBJ2-3,CASSLKFTSTDTQYF,TGTGCCAGCAGTTTAAAGTTCACTAGCACAGATACGCAGTATTTT
NA,NA,TRBV29-1,TRBJ1-1,CSVRPRQSDTEAFF,TGCAGCGTTCGACCGAGGCAATCGGACACTGAAGCTTTCTTT
NA,NA,TRBV28,TRBJ2-7,CASSLDGTYEQYF,TGTGCCAGCAGTCTAGACGGTACCTACGAGCAGTACTTC
NA,NA,TRBV30,TRBJ2-5,CAWGRGNSGQETQYF,TGTGCCTGGGGGCGAGGGAATAGCGGCCAAGAGACCCAGTACTTC
NA,NA,TRBV20-1,TRBJ2-1,CSARSDEQFF,TGCAGTGCTAGGTCCGATGAGCAGTTCTTC
many,TRBD1,TRBV7-9,TRBJ2-4,CASSRTGAMNIQYF,TGTGCCAGCAGCCGCACAGGGGCTATGAACATTCAGTACTTC
few,TRBD1,TRBV7-9,TRBJ1-5,CASSAGQGHQPQHF,TGTGCCAGCAGTGCAGGACAGGGGCATCAGCCCCAGCATTTT
NA,NA,TRBV30,TRBJ2-7,CAWMRTRDSAYEQYF,TGTGCCTGGATGAGGACTCGGGACTCCGCCTACGAGCAGTACTTC
few,NA,TRBV11-2,TRBJ2-3,CASSLGTVSSTDTQYF,TGTGCCAGCAGCTTAGGGACAGTTTCTAGCACAGATACGCAGTATTTT
few,NA,TRBV29-1,TRBJ1-5,CSVAQGVGQPQHF,TGCAGCGTTGCACAGGGTGTGGGTCAGCCCCAGCATTTT
few,TRBD2,TRBV30,TRBJ2-1,CACKLAGSIPGFF,TGTGCCTGCAAACTAGCGGGAAGTATCCCGGGGTTCTTC
few,TRBD2,TRBV9,TRBJ2-7,CASSVKSREVDEQYF,TGTGCCAGCAGCGTAAAATCCCGGGAGGTGGACGAGCAGTACTTC